This T cell receptor (beta chain) is from a study of cytomegalovirus exposure and HLA in healthy donors (dated by TCRdb to 2016 to 2017). About the full investigation: In an earlier analysis of 550 to 750 of the donors, 276 Gb of sequence data and some 100 million unique TCR beta sequences from roughly 180 million T cells were reported. Among some 400 genotyped donors of the cohort, an average of approximately 240,000 unique TCR beta nucleotide sequences was sequenced per donor, of which about 18% were non-productive. A later analysis re-examined previously published TCR beta repertoires from just over 650 donors and added high-resolution HLA genotyping to investigate patterns of TCR occurrence. Besides the first cohort of more than 650 subjects, a separate validation cohort made up of some 110 different subjects was used. The later analysis used no new phenotypic data to find candidate immune exposures, relying instead on TCR beta sequences and their occurrence across donors. Roughly 5 DR-DQ haplotypes were treated as single units for association and clustering because of strong linkage in the cohort. An earlier analysis of more than 450 of the donors used high-throughput TCR beta sequencing to judge whether each TCR beta V gene segment behaved as functional or pseudogenic. Class I and class II HLA loci were covered by the typing at four-digit resolution. An early release that covered roughly 600 HLA-typed donors contained approximately 300 gigabases of sequencing data and around 80 million unique TCR sequences. To predict cytomegalovirus infection status, the study combined high-throughput TCR immunosequencing, statistical association of individual TCRs with disease status, and machine learning. Typing coverage differed by locus: A, B, C, DRB1 and DQB1 were typed in about 629-640 donors, DQA1 in 522, DPA1 in some 610, and DPB1 in just under 490. Genome-wide SNP genotypes for about three fifths of the roughly 670 donors were used in a later genetic analysis, which treated that subset as a discovery cohort. The study profiled the T cell repertoires of around 700 subjects by immunosequencing and related them to cytomegalovirus serostatus. All discovery cohort repertoires had been generated using a single sequencing platform. The aim of the study was to test whether cataloging public T cell receptors could identify signatures of past pathogen exposure. Donor age, sex, ethnicity and CMV serostatus were compiled alongside the repertoire data. Among the roughly 410 genotyped donors, roughly 80% belonged to the genetic ancestry cluster associated with self-reported Caucasian donors. General study outcomes and caveats: According to a later analysis, TCR association rates differed among HLA loci, with DRB1 alleles showing the most associated TCRs and HLA-C alleles showing the fewest. A cluster of highly shared sequence variants was judged likely to be a technical artifact of the sequencing pipeline. Most TCR sequences were seen in very few donors, while some public TCRs were found in many individuals. Because counts were too low, about 15 rarely observed V segments, including chromosome 9 orphons, were left out of the earlier analysis of over 550 of the donors. In both the original and validation cohorts, the classifier was reported to diagnose cytomegalovirus status with high specificity and sensitivity. In an earlier analysis of over 550 of the donors, most TCR beta V segments were observed in productive rearrangements about 90% or about 30% of the time, broadly matching IMGT annotations. In a later analysis, HLA-associated TCR beta chains were found to be more clonally expanded and to have lower generation probabilities than equally common non-associated chains. According to the authors, the approach could potentially be generalized to other disease states and immunological phenotypes. The study listed 150 to 200 TCR beta chains as associated with cytomegalovirus. For the cohort, immune exposure information was limited to CMV serostatus. A later analysis associated 17,000 or so TCR beta sequences with specific HLA alleles at a false discovery rate of 0.05. The 87-base-pair reads could not distinguish some IMGT-functional V segments, including TRBV6-2 and TRBV6-3, so those segments were excluded. Several of the top co-occurrence clusters appeared to be linked to parvovirus B19, influenza, CMV and Epstein-Barr virus, according to a later analysis. A later genetic analysis associated a missense DCLRE1C variant with V-gene and J-gene trimming of TCR beta chains, and an independent cohort replicated the association. A further reported finding was that TCR beta sequences accurately predicted the HLA-A and HLA-B alleles for most subjects in the first cohort. A later analysis found that most CMV-associated TCR beta chains appeared HLA-restricted, with HLA associations seemingly driven largely by CMV exposure. Compared with the approximately 670-donor mean, donors in an Asian-associated ancestry cluster had fewer N-insertions in productive TCRs, according to a later genetic analysis. Linkage disequilibrium might explain the correlated functional status among segregating V segments, but an unknown experimental factor could not be excluded. In vitro tests confirmed that a few of the cytomegalovirus-associated TCR beta chains recognize cytomegalovirus antigens. Assigning TCR associations to individual alleles was difficult when HLA alleles, especially DR and DQ, strongly co-occurred. HLA typing was unavailable for some donors at each locus, so association tests used only the typed subset. In this cohort, only TCR beta chains were sequenced, and detectable features were limited by the absence of alpha or paired-chain data. The presence/absence analyses assumed that sequencing depth was roughly uniform across donors, and that assumption may not be true.

From the cysteine through the phenylalanine, the CDR3 covers 13 amino acids. Only the CDR3 portion is preserved as DNA: 39 bases, with reading frame beginning at the first base. The junction carries 10 bases between V and J, which are trimmed by 2 bases and 8 bases respectively. Based on the germline V gene (reference sequence), the CDR1 and CDR2 sequences are MNHEY and SMNVEV. The cohort was made up of under 800 healthy bone marrow donors. At the time of sampling, every cohort member was nominally healthy, though immune exposures that went unrecorded were likely present. The donor tested CMV seronegative, placing the donor among the 300 to 400 seronegative members of the cohort. Every donor gave a peripheral blood sample, and the peripheral blood mononuclear cells from that sample were used for TCR beta sequencing. Genomic DNA was extracted from the blood cell samples with the Qiagen DNeasy Blood Extraction Kit.

This clone showed up just a few times. The target of this receptor is not known. No qualities accompany the bases; no much larger clone lies one base away. The method was the immunoSEQ multiplex PCR assay. A mixture of 60 forward primers for TCR Vbeta segments and 13 reverse primers for TCR Jbeta segments was used in the multiplex PCR. The CDR3 region of rearranged TCR beta genes was amplified from genomic DNA with a multiplex PCR assay. The amplified TCR beta libraries were sequenced on the Illumina HiSeq System as 87-base-pair reads. The study's own analysis went as follows. Across the 666 repertoires, a later analysis counted around 80 million unique TCR beta chains, roughly 11 million of which were shared by at least two donors. A nearest-neighbor algorithm error-corrected the raw reads and collapsed the reads into unique sequences, merging closely related sequences to remove PCR and sequencing errors. V, D and J gene segments were assigned by aligning CDR3 sequences to IMGT reference sequences. For a sequence to be retained, a match of at least six nucleotides was required to both a V gene segment and a J gene segment. Rearrangements were classified as productive when the CDR3 lacked stop codons and remained in frame with V and J, and all other rearrangements were classified as non-productive. Following IMGT convention, CDR3 was defined as the stretch from the second conserved V-encoded cysteine up to the conserved J-encoded phenylalanine. In an earlier analysis of around 570 of the donors, sequences lacking an unambiguous match to a single V gene segment were excluded. In an earlier analysis of 450 to 750 of the donors, a V segment was called functional when productive rearrangements were above 56.7%, and segregating when the standard deviation between donors exceeded 5%. A statistical classification framework was built to diagnose cytomegalovirus status from the catalog of TCR beta chain sequences. A later analysis assigned V and J genes by comparing TCR nucleotide sequences with IMGT/GENE-DB human TR gene sequences. The TCRdist pipeline was used in a later analysis to assign CDR3 sequences and most-parsimonious VDJ recombination scenarios. In a later analysis, each TCR beta chain was defined by its CDR3 amino acid sequence together with its V-gene family, and reads lacking a unique V-gene family were excluded. As a way to deal with suspected cross-contamination and a sequencing artifact, a later analysis dropped roughly 620 nucleotide sequences that were highly shared and had low generation probability. In a later analysis, a clonal expansion index was calculated for each public chain from normalized within-repertoire ranks of inferred template counts. In a later analysis, generation probabilities were computed with a VDJ recombination model fitted to out-of-frame rearrangements, and the resulting probabilities were checked against IGoR. In a later analysis, TCR-TCR, TCR-HLA and TCR-CMV co-occurrence was scored with hypergeometric tests, and a repertoire-size bias correction was applied to TCR pairs. False discovery rates were estimated in a later analysis by permuting HLA or CMV assignments 20 times. A later analysis grouped co-occurring TCRs with DBSCAN, adding TCRdist sequence similarity when clustering within HLA-allele-positive subsets. Repertoires with fewer than 30,000 or more than 120,000 public chains, plus five repertoires with anomalous nucleotide sharing, were excluded from co-occurrence clustering. TCRdb obtained this table from immuneACCESS and retained in-frame rearrangements with V and J assigned. These tables miss some clones; where compared with another copy, unresolved V genes account for less than half of the shortfall, and the remainder is unexplained. V and J calls plus clone size are reproduced from that table; the DNA served to infer D and trimming. For this sample the table gives more than 110,000 clones, of which around 75% were detected only once. 3.1% of the sample belongs to the ten largest clones.

The rearrangement joined TRBV27 to TRBJ2-1, with the identity of the D gene unclear. This TCR was sampled from a female donor in good health and CMV-seronegative. The source material was PBMCs. The CDR3 protein is CASSLLQFDEQFF. The DNA reads TGTGCCAGCAGTTTACTGCAGTTCGATGAGCAGTTCTTC.